One sample yielded the 9 T cell receptor beta chains listed below, sequenced in a study of T cell responses to AZD1222 COVID-19 vaccine. The protocol was immunoSEQ multiplex PCR, while the TCRdb copy is restricted to in-frame clones and leaves out a portion. The sample consists of approximately 150,000 clones, 90% to 95% of them appearing once. The starting material was peripheral blood, obtained 28 days after the second AZD1222 dose. The receptors here all came from an adult who received the AZD1222 COVID-19 vaccine.

This chain links TRBV9 with TRBJ2-3; 9 bases fit TRBD2. Per the germline V gene, CDR1 is SGDLS and CDR2 is YYNGEE. The CDR3 has 17 residues. V gave up 0 bases and J gave up 1 base; unmatched junction bases: 6. The CDR3 is CASSVALAGGGTDTQYF. The DNA of the CDR3 is TGTGCCAGCAGCGTAGCACTAGCGGGCGGCGGCACAGATACGCAGTATTTT. Together with reference TRBV9 and TRBJ2-3, the CDR3 gives the full variable domain: DSGVTQTPKHLITATGQRVTLRCSPRSGDLSVYWYQQSLDQGLQFLIQYYNGEERAKGNILERFSAQQFPDLHSELNLSSLELGDSALYFCASSVALAGGGTDTQYFGPGTRLTVL.

The V call is TRBV2, the J call TRBJ1-2; D is uncertain. This CDR3 has 12 residues. Trimming cost V 10 bases and J 2 bases, with 11 bases left between them. Looked up from germline, CDR1 is SNHLY and CDR2 is FYNNEI. The DNA for the CDR3 is TGTGCCACCCAGGATGTGAACTATGGCTACACCTTC. Translation: CATQDVNYGYTF.

The gene calls are TRBV19 and TRBJ1-1; D remains ambiguous. With 7 bases removed from V and 4 bases from J, the gap between germline ends came to 7 bases. The CDR3 runs to 11 residues. In germline, CDR1 is LNHDA, CDR2 SQIVND (reference sequence). In nucleotides, the CDR3 is TGTGCCAGTACCCTCTTCACTGAAGCTTTCTTT. Translation gives CASTLFTEAFF.

The chain uses TRBV7-8 and TRBJ2-1; 10 bases agree with TRBD2. CDR3 size: 15 residues. V was clipped by 5 bases and J by 9 bases; unmatched bases: 10. CDR1 and CDR2 (germline): SGHVS, FQNEAQ. CDR3 amino acids: CASSLTSGDRIEQFF. Written as DNA, the CDR3 is TGTGCCAGCAGCCTAACTAGCGGGGATAGGATTGAGCAGTTCTTC.

A remark on this clone: Distinct nucleotide sequences in the sample also encode this CDR3. The rearrangement joins TRBV29-1 to TRBJ1-1, with D tentatively TRBD1 (5 bases). Germline CDR1 reads SQVTM; CDR2 reads ANQGSEA. This CDR3 spans 12 amino acids. The V and J ends lost 4 bases and 1 base respectively, with 7 bases between them. The CDR3 protein is CSVVQGNTEAFF. CDR3 DNA: TGCAGCGTTGTTCAGGGGAACACTGAAGCTTTCTTT. The variable domain in full, with the rest retrieved from reference TRBV29-1 and TRBJ1-1, is SAVISQKPSRDICQRGTSLTIQCQVDSQVTMMFWYRQQPGQSLTLIATANQGSEATYESGFVIDKFPISRPNLTFSTLTVSNMSPEDSSIYLCSVVQGNTEAFFGQGTRLTVV.

The rearrangement joins TRBV9 to TRBJ2-3; 11 positions agree with TRBD2. The CDR3 consists of 14 residues. With V trimmed by 1 base and J by 6 bases, 1 base remained unmatched. Germline V lookup: CDR1 SGDLS, CDR2 YYNGEE. CDR3 coding DNA: TGTGCCAGCAGCGTACGGACTAGCGGGGATACGCAGTATTTT. This gives the protein CASSVRTSGDTQYF.

V usage is TRBV6-5 and J usage is TRBJ1-2; 9 bases align to TRBD1. Germline trimming cut 6 bases from V and 6 bases from J; bases unmatched to any gene: 5. The length of the CDR3 is 13 residues. CDR1 and CDR2 from the germline V gene are MNHEY and SVGAGI. DNA for the CDR3: TGTGCCAGCAGCCCCGGGACAGGGAATGGCTACACCTTC. Its protein is CASSPGTGNGYTF.

This clone was seen only a few times. The chain recombines TRBV20-1 with TRBJ2-2; 7 bases match TRBD2. This CDR3 has 16 amino acids. The V gene's germline CDR1 is DFQATT and CDR2 SNEGSKA (reference sequence). J was trimmed by 4 bases and V by 3 bases; bases with no gene match: 11. CDR3 amino acids: CSASTTSVGSTGELFF. The CDR3 DNA sequence: TGCAGTGCTAGTACAACTAGCGTCGGGAGCACCGGGGAGCTGTTTTTT.

The CDR3 DNA is TGTGCCAGCAGCCAAGCGGCGGGGGGGCCGCCAAATACGCAGTATTTT. This encodes CASSQAAGGPPNTQYF. The chain combines TRBV3-1 (or the pseudogene TRBV3-2) with TRBJ2-3; 9 bases line up with TRBD2. CDR3 length equals 16 residues. Trimming cost V 1 base and J 7 bases; bases outside gene matches: 9. CDR1 and CDR2 from the germline V gene are LGHDT and YNNKEL (reference sequence).